These 17 T cell receptor beta chains came from one sample sequenced in a study of OX40 agonist ivuxolimab in advanced cancers. Assay used: immunoSEQ multiplex PCR; TCRdb lists only in-frame clones, some missing. The sample lists 35,000 to 45,000 clones; roughly 86% were seen once. Sequenced here: CD4+ or CD8+ T cells sorted from blood, sampled in a trial of the OX40 agonist ivuxolimab. The receptors stem from an adult with an advanced solid tumor such as melanoma, head and neck, liver or kidney cancer.

This clone was counted only a few times. The rearrangement joins TRBV7-9 to TRBJ1-3; D ambiguous. V was shortened by 5 bases and J by 0 bases, with 8 bases between the two germline ends. The germline CDR1 and CDR2 sequences are SEHNR and FQNEAQ (reference sequence). This CDR3 is 14 amino acids long. The CDR3 nucleotides are TGTGCCAGCAGCATAGATGACTCTGGAAACACCATATATTTT. Its protein is CASSIDDSGNTIYF.

This clone was counted a few times. This chain connects TRBV29-1 to TRBJ1-1; 8 nucleotides agree with TRBD1. This CDR3 spans 11 amino acids. Germline V CDR1 and CDR2: SQVTM, ANQGSEA. With V trimmed by 6 bases and J by 6 bases, 3 bases remained unmatched. CDR3 in amino acids: CSVPTGAEAFF. The CDR3 nucleotides are TGCAGCGTGCCGACAGGGGCTGAAGCTTTCTTT.

The J gene is TRBJ2-4, the V gene TRBV2; D gene uncertain. This CDR3 has 12 residues. Trimming left V 2 bases short and J 7 bases short, with 6 bases between. The V gene's germline CDR1 is SNHLY and CDR2 FYNNEI. Here the CDR3 DNA reads TGTGCCAGCAGTGAACAGGTTAACATTCAGTACTTC. Protein: CASSEQVNIQYF.

V is TRBV5-5 and J is TRBJ2-3, with 10 positions matching TRBD2. There are 18 residues in the CDR3. V dropped 5 bases and J dropped 4; count of bases not matched to a gene: 16. Germline CDR1 and CDR2: SGHKS and YYEKEE (reference sequence). The CDR3 DNA reads as TGTGCCAGCAGAGGGATGGGAGGTAGCGGGGGGTCCTCAGATACGCAGTATTTT. This translates into CASRGMGGSGGSSDTQYF.

This sequence joins TRBV4-2 and TRBJ2-2; D gene ambiguous. The CDR3 contains 13 residues. Germline V lookup: CDR1 LGHNA, CDR2 YNFKEQ. Trimming cost V 5 bases and J 7 bases, with 11 bases left between them. CDR3 sequence: CASSAHNGGELFF. Here the CDR3 DNA reads TGTGCCAGCAGCGCCCACAACGGCGGGGAGCTGTTTTTT.

The rearrangement uses TRBV28 and TRBJ2-1; the D gene is possibly TRBD2 (5 bases). V dropped 4 bases and J dropped 1 base, with 11 bases sitting between them. CDR1 and CDR2 (germline): MDHEN, SYDVKM. The CDR3 is 15 amino acids. DNA for the CDR3: TGTGCCAGCAGTTCGGGGAGTATTTCCTACAATGAGCAGTTCTTC. It encodes CASSSGSISYNEQFF.

This chain joins TRBV5-1 and TRBJ1-2, with unresolved D. V lost 0 bases to trimming and J lost 1 base, with 7 bases between them. The CDR3 consists of 14 residues. CDR1 SGHRS and CDR2 YFSETQ come from the germline V gene. CDR3 nucleotide sequence: TGCGCCAGCAGCTTGGTTGACCATAACTATGGCTACACCTTC. The encoded protein is CASSLVDHNYGYTF.

CDR3 protein: CASGLQIDTNEKLFF. DNA of the CDR3: TGTGCTAGTGGCCTACAGATAGACACTAATGAAAAACTGTTTTTT. This chain links TRBV12-5 with TRBJ1-4; the D is unclear. V dropped 6 bases and J dropped 2 bases, with 13 bases sitting between them. The CDR3 sequence is 15 residues long. Germline V gives CDR1 LGHNT, CDR2 FRNRAP.

This chain uses TRBV5-6 with TRBJ2-3; D gene unclear. Trimming removed 3 bases at V and 0 bases at J, with 11 bases between. CDR3 length: 15 residues. The germline gives CDR1 SGHDT, CDR2 YYEEEE. CDR3 sequence reads: CASSSLETSTDTQYF. The CDR3 region has the DNA TGTGCCAGCAGCTCCCTCGAAACTAGCACAGATACGCAGTATTTT.

This clone was counted only a few times. CDR3 amino acids: CAWVKDSTDTQYF. The CDR3, as DNA: TGTGCCTGGGTCAAGGACAGCACAGATACGCAGTATTTT. The J gene is TRBJ2-3, the V gene TRBV30; D is unresolved. With 5 bases removed from V and 0 bases from J, the gap between germline ends came to 9 bases. CDR1 and CDR2 (germline): GTSNPN, SVGIG (reference sequence). The CDR3 spans 13 residues.

This clone was found a few times. This chain joins TRBV4-1 and TRBJ2-7; D is perhaps TRBD2 (6 bases). The CDR3 has 13 amino acids. Germline loops: CDR1 MGHRA, CDR2 YSYEKL. Between the trimmed V and J ends, which lost 3 bases and 2 bases, there was a span of 8 bases. The CDR3 protein is CASSQGGTYEQYV. CDR3 DNA: TGCGCCAGCAGCCAGGGGGGAACCTACGAGCAGTACGTC.

This clone was detected only once. V is TRBV19 and J is TRBJ1-2, with a tentative D call TRBD1 (5 bases). The V gene lost 2 bases and the J gene lost 5 bases, with 12 bases spanning the gap. The V gene's germline CDR1 is LNHDA and CDR2 SQIVND (reference sequence). The CDR3 consists of 14 residues. The CDR3 reads CASSITPGSYGYTF. CDR3 DNA: TGTGCCAGTAGTATAACTCCAGGGTCTTATGGCTACACCTTC.

CDR3 loop: CASSTENRNTQYF. CDR3 nucleotides: TGCGCCAGCAGTACTGAGAATCGTAATACGCAGTATTTT. V is TRBV4-1 and J is TRBJ2-3; no firm D call. V was clipped by 6 bases and J by 7 bases, with 14 bases between them. Germline lookup yields CDR1 MGHRA and CDR2 YSYEKL. The CDR3 is made up of 13 amino acids.

V is TRBV19 and J is TRBJ1-1; 9 bases are a match to TRBD1. CDR1 and CDR2 from the germline V gene are LNHDA and SQIVND (reference sequence). This CDR3 has 15 residues. J lost 0 bases, V lost 9 bases, and 8 bases had no gene match. The CDR3 loop reads CASRTGGFMNTEAFF. DNA for the CDR3: TGTGCCAGCCGCACAGGGGGCTTCATGAACACTGAAGCTTTCTTT.

This clone was observed once. DNA of the CDR3: TGCGCCAGCAAGGGTCAGGGACTAGCGGGGGTCCAGAGCTCCTACAATGAGCAGTTCTTC. Protein sequence: CASKGQGLAGVQSSYNEQFF. V gene TRBV5-1 combines with J gene TRBJ2-1, with 14 bases lining up with TRBD2. V lost 6 bases to trimming and J lost 0 bases; unmatched junction nucleotides: 14. This CDR3 has 20 residues. Germline loops: CDR1 SGHRS, CDR2 YFSETQ. Drawing the rest from reference TRBV5-1 and TRBJ2-1, the complete variable domain is KAGVTQTPRYLIKTRGQQVTLSCSPISGHRSVSWYQQTPGQGLQFLFEYFSETQRNKGNFPGRFSGRQFSNSRSEMNVSTLELGDSALYLCASKGQGLAGVQSSYNEQFFGPGTRLTVL.

The rearrangement joins TRBV6-4 to TRBJ1-4; D unresolved. There are 15 residues in the CDR3. Germline values: CDR1 MRHNA, CDR2 SNTAGT. V gave up 4 bases and J gave up 7 bases, with 16 bases separating them. The CDR3 DNA follows: TGTGCCAGCAGTGCATCGGGCCAGCCCACTGAAAAACTGTTTTTT. It yields the protein CASSASGQPTEKLFF.

V usage is TRBV5-1 and J usage is TRBJ1-3; 9 nucleotides match TRBD1. V was clipped by 8 bases and J by 2 bases; unmatched bases: 5. There are 14 residues in the CDR3. Germline V lookup: CDR1 SGHRS, CDR2 YFSETQ. CDR3 protein: CASGDRAAGNTIYF. The CDR3 nucleotides read TGCGCCAGTGGGGACAGGGCGGCTGGAAACACCATATATTTT.